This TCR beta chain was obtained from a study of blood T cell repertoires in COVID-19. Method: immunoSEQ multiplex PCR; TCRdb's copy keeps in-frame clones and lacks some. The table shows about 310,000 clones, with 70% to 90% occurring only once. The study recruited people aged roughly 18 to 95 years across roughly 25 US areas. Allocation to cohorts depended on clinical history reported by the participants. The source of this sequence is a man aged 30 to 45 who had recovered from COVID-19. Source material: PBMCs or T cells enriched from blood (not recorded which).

CDR3 sequence reads: CASSEARSLSRSGNTIYF. For the CDR3, the DNA is TGTGCCAGCAGTGAAGCTAGGAGTCTATCTCGCTCTGGAAACACCATATATTTT. The chain joins TRBV25-1 to TRBJ1-3; D is unclear. The CDR3 is 18 amino acids. Between the trimmed V and J ends, which lost 2 bases and 0 bases, there was a span of 17 bases. The germline gives CDR1 MGHDK, CDR2 SYGVNS.